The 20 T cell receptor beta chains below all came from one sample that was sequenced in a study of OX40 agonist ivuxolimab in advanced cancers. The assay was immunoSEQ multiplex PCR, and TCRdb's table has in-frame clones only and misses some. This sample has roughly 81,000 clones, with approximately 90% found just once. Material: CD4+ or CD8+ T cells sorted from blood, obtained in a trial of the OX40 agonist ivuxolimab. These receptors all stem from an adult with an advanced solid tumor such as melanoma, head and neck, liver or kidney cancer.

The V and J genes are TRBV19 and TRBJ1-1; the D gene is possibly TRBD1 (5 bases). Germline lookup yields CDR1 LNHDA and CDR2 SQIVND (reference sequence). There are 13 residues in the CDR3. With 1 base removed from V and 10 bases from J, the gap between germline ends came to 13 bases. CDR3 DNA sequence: TGTGCCAGTAGTATAGCGCAGGGCCCAGGAGCTTTCTTT. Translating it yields CASSIAQGPGAFF.

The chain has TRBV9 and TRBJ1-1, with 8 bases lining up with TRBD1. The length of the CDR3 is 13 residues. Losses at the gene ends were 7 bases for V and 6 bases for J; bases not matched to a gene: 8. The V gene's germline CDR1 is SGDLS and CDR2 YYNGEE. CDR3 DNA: TGTGCCAGCGCGAACGACAGGGGCGCTGAAGCTTTCTTT. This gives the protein CASANDRGAEAFF.

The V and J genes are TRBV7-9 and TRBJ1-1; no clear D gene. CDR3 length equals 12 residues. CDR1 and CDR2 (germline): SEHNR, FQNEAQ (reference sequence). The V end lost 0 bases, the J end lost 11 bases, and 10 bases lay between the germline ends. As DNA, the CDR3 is TGTGCCAGCAGCTTAGCAGCCGGCGGGGCTTTCTTT. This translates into CASSLAAGGAFF.

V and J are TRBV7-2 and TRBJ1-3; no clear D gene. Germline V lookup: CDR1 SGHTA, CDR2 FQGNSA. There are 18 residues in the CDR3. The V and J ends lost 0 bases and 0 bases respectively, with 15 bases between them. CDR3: CASSLAPGSAFSGNTIYF. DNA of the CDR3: TGTGCCAGCAGCTTAGCGCCAGGTTCGGCTTTCTCTGGAAACACCATATATTTT.

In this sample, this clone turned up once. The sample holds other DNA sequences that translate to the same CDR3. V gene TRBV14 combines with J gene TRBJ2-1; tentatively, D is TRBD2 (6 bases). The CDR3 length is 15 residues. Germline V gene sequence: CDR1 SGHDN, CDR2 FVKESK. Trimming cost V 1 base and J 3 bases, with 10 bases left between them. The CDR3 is CASSQGLALYNEQFF. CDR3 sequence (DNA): TGTGCCAGCAGCCAAGGGCTAGCGCTCTACAATGAGCAGTTCTTC.

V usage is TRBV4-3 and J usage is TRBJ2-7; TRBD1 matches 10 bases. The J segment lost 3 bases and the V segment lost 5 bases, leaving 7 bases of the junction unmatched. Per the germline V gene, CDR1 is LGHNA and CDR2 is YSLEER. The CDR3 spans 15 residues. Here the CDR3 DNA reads TGCGCCAGCAGCGCGCCCGGACAGGGGGTCTACGAGCAGTACTTC. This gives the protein CASSAPGQGVYEQYF.

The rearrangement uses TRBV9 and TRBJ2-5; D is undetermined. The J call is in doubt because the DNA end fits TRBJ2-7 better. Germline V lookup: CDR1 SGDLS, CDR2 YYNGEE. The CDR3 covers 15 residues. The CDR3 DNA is TGTGCCAGCAGCCCCAAGGCGGAAAGCTCCTACGAGCAGTACTTC. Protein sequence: CASSPKAESSYEQYF.

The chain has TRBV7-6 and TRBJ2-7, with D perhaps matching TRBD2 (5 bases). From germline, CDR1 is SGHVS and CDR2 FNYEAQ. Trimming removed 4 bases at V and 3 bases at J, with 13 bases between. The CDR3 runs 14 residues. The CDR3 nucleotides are TGTGCCAGCAGCTCCCAAGGAGGTGACTACGAGCAGTACTTC. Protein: CASSSQGGDYEQYF.

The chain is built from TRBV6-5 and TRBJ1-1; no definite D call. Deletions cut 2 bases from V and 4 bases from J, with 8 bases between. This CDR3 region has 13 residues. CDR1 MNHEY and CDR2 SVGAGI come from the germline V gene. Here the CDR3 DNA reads TGTGCCAGCAGTTACCTAGAGGGCACTGAAGCTTTCTTT. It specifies CASSYLEGTEAFF.

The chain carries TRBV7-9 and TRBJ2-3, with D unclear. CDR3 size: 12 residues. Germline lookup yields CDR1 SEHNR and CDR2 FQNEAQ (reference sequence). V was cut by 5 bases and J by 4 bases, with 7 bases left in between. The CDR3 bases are TGTGCCAGCAGCCTCGTAGCAGATACGCAGTATTTT. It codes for CASSLVADTQYF.

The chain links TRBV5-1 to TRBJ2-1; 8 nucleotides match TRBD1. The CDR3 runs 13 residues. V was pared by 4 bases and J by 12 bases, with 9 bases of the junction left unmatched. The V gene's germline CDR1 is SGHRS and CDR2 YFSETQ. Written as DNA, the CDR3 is TGCGCCAGCAGCCTTGGAGACAGGGGTGGGCAGTTCTTC. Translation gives CASSLGDRGGQFF.

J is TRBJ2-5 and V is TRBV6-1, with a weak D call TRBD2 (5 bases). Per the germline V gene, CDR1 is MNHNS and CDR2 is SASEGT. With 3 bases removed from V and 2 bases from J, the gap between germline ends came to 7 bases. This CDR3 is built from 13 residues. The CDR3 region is CASSDGEQETQYF. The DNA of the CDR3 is TGTGCCAGCAGTGACGGGGAACAAGAGACCCAGTACTTC.

The CDR3 loop reads CASSSDRNQPQHF. For the CDR3, the DNA is TGTGCCAGCAGCTCAGACAGAAATCAGCCCCAGCATTTT. V usage is TRBV7-2 and J usage is TRBJ1-5, with D possibly TRBD1 on 5 matching bases. The CDR3 loop spans 13 amino acids. The V end lost 4 bases, the J end lost 4 bases, and 8 bases lay between the germline ends. Germline V gene sequence: CDR1 SGHTA, CDR2 FQGNSA.

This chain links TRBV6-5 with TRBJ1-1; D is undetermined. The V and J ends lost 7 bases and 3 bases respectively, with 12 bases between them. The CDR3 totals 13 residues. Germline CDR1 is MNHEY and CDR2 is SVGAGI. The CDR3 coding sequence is TGTGCCAGCACCATCATTCAGCACACTGAAGCTTTCTTT. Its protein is CASTIIQHTEAFF.

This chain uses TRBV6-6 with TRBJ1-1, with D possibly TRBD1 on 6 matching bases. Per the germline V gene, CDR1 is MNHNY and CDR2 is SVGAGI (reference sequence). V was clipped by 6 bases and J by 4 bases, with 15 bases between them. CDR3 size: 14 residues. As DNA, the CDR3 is TGTGCCAGCAGGCCCCTCGGGGGCGGCACTGAAGCTTTCTTT. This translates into CASRPLGGGTEAFF.

CDR3 coding DNA: TGTGCCAGTAGTAACGCAGGGGGGACCCAGTACTTC. Amino acids: CASSNAGGTQYF. The V call is TRBV19, the J call TRBJ2-5; 7 bases line up with TRBD1. After removal of 4 bases from V and 7 bases from J, the junction contained 3 bases not matched to a gene. The V gene's germline CDR1 is LNHDA and CDR2 SQIVND (reference sequence). The CDR3 is 12 residues long.

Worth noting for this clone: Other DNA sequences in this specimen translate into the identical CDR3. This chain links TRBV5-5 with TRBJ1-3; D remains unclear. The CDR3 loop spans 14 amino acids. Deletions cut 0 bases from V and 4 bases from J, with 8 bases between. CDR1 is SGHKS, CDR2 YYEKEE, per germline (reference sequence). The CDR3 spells CASSLEVSGNTIYF. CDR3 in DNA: TGTGCCAGCAGCTTGGAGGTCTCCGGAAACACCATATATTTT.

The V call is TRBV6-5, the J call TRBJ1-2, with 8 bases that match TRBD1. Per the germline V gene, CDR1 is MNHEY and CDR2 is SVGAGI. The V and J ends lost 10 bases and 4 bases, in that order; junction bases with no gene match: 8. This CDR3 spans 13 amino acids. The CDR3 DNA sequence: TGTGCCACCTCAGGGGGCGCACTCTATGGCTACACCTTC. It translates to CATSGGALYGYTF.

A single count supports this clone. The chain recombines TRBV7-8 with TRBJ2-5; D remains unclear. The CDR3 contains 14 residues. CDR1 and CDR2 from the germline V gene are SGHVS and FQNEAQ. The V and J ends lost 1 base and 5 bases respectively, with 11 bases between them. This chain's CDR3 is CASSLVPLRETQYF. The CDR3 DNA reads TGTGCCAGCAGCTTAGTCCCCCTCAGGGAGACCCAGTACTTC.

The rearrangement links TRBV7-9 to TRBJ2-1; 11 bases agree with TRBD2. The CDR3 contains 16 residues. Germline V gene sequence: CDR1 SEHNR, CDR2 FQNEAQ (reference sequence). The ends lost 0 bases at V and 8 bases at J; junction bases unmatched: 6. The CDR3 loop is CASSLALAGGFYEQFF. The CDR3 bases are TGTGCCAGCAGCTTAGCCCTAGCGGGGGGATTTTATGAGCAGTTCTTC.